This T cell receptor beta chain was sequenced for a study of early T cells in non-severe SARS-CoV-2 infection. Study at large: Chains were unpaired, as sequencing was done on bulk RNA from unsorted whole blood. Broader study findings: Matching results from VDJdb favored anti-spike CD8 responses, leaving private and CD4 specificities undetected.

Many counts were recorded for this clonotype. Antigen unknown. Via MiXCR, TCRdb re-called the 5' RACE reads, giving one row per CDR3 protein. This table has about 71,000 distinct CDR3 sequences, roughly 12% appearing once. Trimming took 8 bases from V and 10 from J; bases not matched to a gene: 10. Per germline, CDR1 SNHLY and CDR2 FYNNEI. The CDR3 spans 12 residues. The starting material was whole blood, obtained at baseline. The TCR sequence derives from an adult who was a healthcare worker with PCR-confirmed SARS-CoV-2 infection or an uninfected control (not recorded which). The rearrangement joins TRBV2 to TRBJ1-2; 7 bases are a match to TRBD1. The CDR3: CASHKGARDYTF. Here the CDR3 DNA reads TGTGCCAGCCACAAGGGGGCCCGCGACTACACCTTC.